This entry is about one T cell receptor beta chain. Its antigen is undetermined. Looked up from germline, CDR1 is MNHEY and CDR2 is SMNVEV (reference sequence). This CDR3 region has 15 residues. Trimming cost V 0 bases and J 8 bases, with 14 bases left between them. These data come from a study of cytomegalovirus exposure and HLA in healthy donors. Regarding the study as a whole: In all likelihood, a cluster of highly shared sequence variants was a sequencing artifact. In a later analysis, a missense DCLRE1C variant was linked to TCR beta V- and J-gene trimming. Later, TCR association rates were found to vary by HLA locus, highest for DRB1 and lowest for HLA-C.

The PCR contained 60 Vbeta and 13 Jbeta primers. Using immunoSEQ multiplex PCR, the repertoire was profiled, and TCRdb retains in-frame clones only, with some absent. Of 160,000 or so clones in the sample, around four fifths were seen once. The sequence came from a man aged 18-30 years in good health and CMV-seropositive. The chain employs TRBV27 and TRBJ2-1; D ambiguous. Sequencing was performed on PBMCs. The CDR3 here is CASSLSASRRHEQFF. The DNA for the CDR3 is TGTGCCAGCAGTTTATCGGCTAGTCGGCGTCATGAGCAGTTCTTC.